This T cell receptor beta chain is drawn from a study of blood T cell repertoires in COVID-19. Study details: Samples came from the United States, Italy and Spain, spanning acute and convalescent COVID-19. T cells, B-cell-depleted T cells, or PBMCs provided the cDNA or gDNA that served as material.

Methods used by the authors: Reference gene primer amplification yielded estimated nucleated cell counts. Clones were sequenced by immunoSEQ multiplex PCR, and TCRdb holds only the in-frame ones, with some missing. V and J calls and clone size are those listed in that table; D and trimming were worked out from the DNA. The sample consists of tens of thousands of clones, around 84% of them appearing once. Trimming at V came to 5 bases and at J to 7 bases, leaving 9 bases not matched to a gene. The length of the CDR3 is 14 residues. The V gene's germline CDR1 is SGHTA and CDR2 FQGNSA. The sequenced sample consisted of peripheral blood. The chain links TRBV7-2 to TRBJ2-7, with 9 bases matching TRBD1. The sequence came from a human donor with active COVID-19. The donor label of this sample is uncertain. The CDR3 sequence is CASSTWTGDWEQYF. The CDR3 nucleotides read TGTGCCAGCAGCACCTGGACAGGGGATTGGGAGCAGTACTTC.